The 5 T cell receptor beta chains in this list originate from one sample, sequenced in a study of tumor-infiltrating lymphocytes in primary liver carcinoma (dated by TCRdb to the late 2010s). The instrument given in TCRdb is Illumina HiSeq 2500. TCRbeta-specific cDNA was reverse-transcribed from 500 ng total RNA using a constant-region primer and ProtoScript II reverse transcriptase. Three nested multiplex PCR rounds, following a slightly modified ARM-PCR procedure, were used to build the TCRbeta libraries. Multiplex TRBV1-TRBV30 forward primers and a Cbeta reverse primer were used in the first two PCR rounds, each of which was run for approximately 9 cycles. TCRdb reworked the public reads: Q25 trimming with fastp, MiXCR clone assembly, productive beta chains retained. Entries that share a CDR3 protein sequence are merged under the most common genes and DNA. This sample lists more than 150,000 distinct CDR3 sequences; roughly three fifths were detected once. The ten largest clones represent around 68% of the sample.

RNA from unsorted whole blood was extracted with TRIzol reagent, and germline DNA was obtained with the DNeasy Blood & Tissue kit. The sample taken for sequencing was peripheral blood. The receptors shown here come from a man between 40 and 49 years old with primary liver carcinoma and hepatitis B virus infection.

The chain combines TRBV7-9 with TRBJ2-1, with TRBD2 matching 10 bases. CDR1 and CDR2 (germline): SEHNR, FQNEAQ (reference sequence). CDR3 length: 15 residues. Trimming at V came to 7 bases and at J to 10 bases, leaving 13 bases not matched to a gene. The CDR3, as DNA: TGTGCCAGCACTGAATTAGCGGGAGGTCTCGGGGAGCAGTTCTTC. Encoded protein: CASTELAGGLGEQFF.

This clonotype has a handful of counts. The chain joins TRBV14 to TRBJ2-7; possibly TRBD1 or TRBD2 for D (5 bases each). The length of the CDR3 is 15 residues. V shed 4 bases and J shed 4 bases, with 17 bases lying between them. Germline loops: CDR1 SGHDN, CDR2 FVKESK. CDR3 nucleotides: TGTGCCAGCAGCCTGAGGGGACCCAATCCTTACGAGCAGTACTTC. Amino acids: CASSLRGPNPYEQYF.

Concerning this clonotype: At one end the junction does not follow the germline gene, possibly because of a read error. The V call is TRBV11-3, the J call TRBJ2-1, with 10 bases matching TRBD2. Germline CDR1 SGHNT, CDR2 YENEEA. CDR3 length equals 14 residues. The CDR3 DNA follows: TGTGCCAGTAGCTCCCTAGCGGGAGTGGGTGAGCAGTTCTTC. Encoded protein: CASSSLAGVGEQFF.

The gene calls are TRBV29-1 and TRBJ2-5; 9 bases are shared with TRBD1. Losses at the gene ends were 3 bases for V and 4 bases for J; bases not matched to a gene: 3. This CDR3 comprises 13 residues. Germline-derived CDR1 and CDR2 are SQVTM and ANQGSEA. CDR3 residues: CSVDGTGPETQYF. CDR3 bases: TGCAGCGTTGACGGGACAGGGCCAGAGACCCAGTACTTC.

As concerns this clonotype: A much larger clone differs from this one at a single base, so this may be a read error. The V call is TRBV6-2 or TRBV6-3, the J call TRBJ1-5, with TRBD1 as a possible D gene (6 bases). This CDR3 has 12 residues. CDR1 and CDR2 (germline): MNHEY, SVGEGT. CDR3 nucleotides: TGTACCAGCCAGGACAGCGTCCCGCCCCAGCATTTT. This translates into CTSQDSVPPQHF.